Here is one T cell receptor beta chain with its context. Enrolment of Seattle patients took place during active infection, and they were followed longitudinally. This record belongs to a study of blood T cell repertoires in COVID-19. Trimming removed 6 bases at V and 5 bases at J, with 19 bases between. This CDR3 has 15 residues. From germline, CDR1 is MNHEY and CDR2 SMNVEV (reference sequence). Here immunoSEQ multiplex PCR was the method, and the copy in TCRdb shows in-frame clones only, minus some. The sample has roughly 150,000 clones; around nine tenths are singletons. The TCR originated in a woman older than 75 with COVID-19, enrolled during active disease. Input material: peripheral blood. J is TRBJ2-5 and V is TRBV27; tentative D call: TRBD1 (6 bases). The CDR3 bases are TGTGCCAGCAGGGGGCAGGGAGCAAGGGGGGAGACCCAGTACTTC. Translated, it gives CASRGQGARGETQYF.